What follows are 25 T cell receptor beta chains derived from one specimen sequenced in a study of cytomegalovirus exposure and HLA in healthy donors. Vbeta (60) and Jbeta (13) primers were used in the PCR. Profiling relied on immunoSEQ multiplex PCR, and the TCRdb table lists in-frame clones only, not all of them. There are roughly 150,000 clones in the sample; over 70% occur only once, and about 5.6% lies in the top ten. The sequenced sample consisted of PBMCs. The receptors stem from a man aged 25 to 40 in good health and CMV-seropositive.

The CDR3 sequence: CASSPNRGEPQHF. The CDR3 bases are TGTGCCAGCTCACCAAACAGGGGTGAGCCCCAGCATTTT. The rearrangement links TRBV18 to TRBJ1-5; 7 bases are shared with TRBD1. V shed 2 bases, J shed 8 bases, and the junction held 3 bases outside the gene matches. CDR3 size: 13 residues. Per germline, CDR1 KGHSH and CDR2 LQKENI.

V gene TRBV7-2 combines with J gene TRBJ1-2; 12 bases match TRBD1. Trimming cost V 5 bases and J 7 bases; bases outside gene matches: 8. Per germline, CDR1 SGHTA and CDR2 FQGNSA. The CDR3 runs to 15 residues. The CDR3 DNA is TGTGCCAGCAGCCCAATGGGACAGGGGGCAATTGGCTACACCTTC. This encodes CASSPMGQGAIGYTF.

This clone was detected once. The chain recombines TRBV28 with TRBJ2-5; unclear D gene. The end of the DNA fits TRBJ2-7 better, so the J call may be wrong. Germline lookup yields CDR1 MDHEN and CDR2 SYDVKM. The CDR3 spans 11 residues. This CDR3 reads CASSSNAEQYF. The CDR3 DNA is TGTGCCAGCAGTTCCAATGCCGAGCAGTACTTC.

This chain links TRBV2 with TRBJ2-7; 11 bases match TRBD2. The germline V gene encodes CDR1 SNHLY and CDR2 FYNNEI. The ends lost 4 bases at V and 3 bases at J; junction bases unmatched: 8. This CDR3 spans 16 amino acids. The DNA of the CDR3 is TGTGCCAGCAGTGGAAAGGCGACTAGCGGGGTCTACGAGCAGTACTTC. Protein: CASSGKATSGVYEQYF.

The chain has TRBV10-3 and TRBJ1-1, with a tentative D call TRBD1 (5 bases). From germline, CDR1 is ENHRY and CDR2 SYGVKD. The CDR3 is 13 residues long. V lost 5 bases to trimming and J lost 6 bases, with 13 bases between them. CDR3 loop: CAISRQGMAEAFF. CDR3 sequence (DNA): TGTGCCATCAGTCGTCAGGGAATGGCTGAAGCTTTCTTT.

There are a few counts of this clone. One end of the junction fails to match germline, which may point to a read error. The J gene is TRBJ1-1, the V gene TRBV27, with D possibly matching TRBD1 (5 bases). Germline lookup yields CDR1 MNHEY and CDR2 SMNVEV (reference sequence). This CDR3 region has 11 residues. The CDR3 DNA reads TGTGCCAGCGGGAGGGGTTCGAACCCTATATTT. Its translation: CASGRGSNPIF.

This CDR3 is CASSRRLLSQNEQYF. The DNA for the CDR3 is TGTGCCAGTAGTCGCCGACTTCTCTCCCAGAACGAGCAGTACTTC. The chain links TRBV19 to TRBJ2-7; D not resolved. The CDR3 sequence is 15 residues long. V was pared by 5 bases and J by 5 bases, with 19 bases between. Per germline, CDR1 LNHDA and CDR2 SQIVND (reference sequence).

V gene TRBV19 combines with J gene TRBJ2-2; a possible D gene is TRBD1 (5 bases). The germline gives CDR1 LNHDA, CDR2 SQIVND (reference sequence). The V end was cut by 7 bases, the J end by 1 base, with 10 bases between. This CDR3 is built from 14 residues. The CDR3 spells CASNRGQNTGELFF. The CDR3 coding sequence is TGTGCCAGTAACCGCGGACAGAACACCGGGGAGCTGTTTTTT.

The V call is TRBV5-4, the J call TRBJ2-5, with 10 bases matching TRBD1. J lost 3 bases, V lost 5 bases, and 7 bases had no gene match. Germline lookup yields CDR1 SGHNT and CDR2 YYREEE (reference sequence). This CDR3 contains 15 residues. The CDR3 region is CASRKGQGREETQYF. The CDR3 DNA reads as TGTGCCAGCAGAAAGGGACAGGGGAGGGAAGAGACCCAGTACTTC.

This clone was detected once. The CDR3 sequence: CATSRGFPGLAGEHRDTGELFF. The CDR3 DNA follows: TGTGCCACCAGCAGGGGCTTTCCGGGACTAGCGGGAGAACACCGTGATACCGGGGAGCTGTTTTTT. The chain employs TRBV15 and TRBJ2-2; 14 nucleotides line up with TRBD2. Losses at the gene ends were 3 bases for V and 5 bases for J; bases not matched to a gene: 20. Germline CDR1 is LNHNV and CDR2 is YYDKDF (reference sequence). This CDR3 is built from 22 residues.

The chain employs TRBV11-2 and TRBJ2-2, with 8 bases identical to TRBD2. Germline V gene data show CDR1 as SGHAT and CDR2 as FQNNGV. V gave up 1 base and J gave up 11 bases; unmatched junction bases: 6. The CDR3 is 14 amino acids. Here the CDR3 DNA reads TGTGCCAGCAGCTTAGTGGCCGGGAGGGGAGAGCTGTTTTTT. Translated: CASSLVAGRGELFF.

This clone was counted only a few times. The chain links TRBV4-2 to TRBJ2-6; D remains unclear. V shed 0 bases and J shed 0 bases, with 6 bases lying between them. This CDR3 has 16 amino acids. Germline V gives CDR1 LGHNA, CDR2 YNFKEQ. CDR3 sequence: CASSQDPNSGANVLTF. In nucleotides, the CDR3 is TGTGCCAGCAGCCAAGATCCCAACTCTGGGGCCAACGTCCTGACTTTC.

The chain has TRBV19 and TRBJ2-3, with 11 nucleotides matching TRBD2. The CDR3 extends over 17 amino acids. The junction had 2 bases not matched to a gene; V was cut back by 0 bases and J by 0 bases. The germline V gene has CDR1 LNHDA and CDR2 SQIVND (reference sequence). The DNA for the CDR3 is TGTGCCAGTAGTATAGAAAGGACTAGCGGGAGCACAGATACGCAGTATTTT. Protein sequence: CASSIERTSGSTDTQYF.

The chain uses TRBV6-5 and TRBJ1-2; D uncertain. In germline, CDR1 is MNHEY, CDR2 SVGAGI. V dropped 4 bases and J dropped 1 base, with 13 bases sitting between them. The CDR3 spans 15 residues. The CDR3 DNA reads TGTGCCAGCAGTTCAAGACATTCCTTTAACTATGGCTACACCTTC. This sequence encodes CASSSRHSFNYGYTF.

This clone turned up a few times. V usage is TRBV19 and J usage is TRBJ2-4; D call uncertain. The V end lost 3 bases, the J end lost 5 bases, and 14 bases lay between the germline ends. This CDR3 has 15 amino acids. Germline CDR1 and CDR2: LNHDA and SQIVND (reference sequence). CDR3 region: CASSIFDTPQNIQYF. In DNA form, the CDR3 reads TGTGCCAGTAGTATTTTCGACACCCCACAAAACATTCAGTACTTC. Full variable domain (missing parts from reference TRBV19 and TRBJ2-4): DGGITQSPKYLFRKEGQNVTLSCEQNLNHDAMYWYRQDPGQGLRLIYYSQIVNDFQKGDIAEGYSVSREKKESFPLTVTSAQKNPTAFYLCASSIFDTPQNIQYFGAGTRLSVL.

The rearrangement links TRBV27 to TRBJ2-7; D is perhaps TRBD1 (7 bases). CDR3 size: 15 residues. Germline-derived CDR1 and CDR2 are MNHEY and SMNVEV (reference sequence). Trimming cost V 5 bases and J 5 bases, with 19 bases left between them. The CDR3 spells CASSPRQGGQDEQYF. CDR3 DNA sequence: TGTGCCAGCAGTCCAAGACAGGGAGGTCAAGACGAGCAGTACTTC.

The V gene is TRBV4-1, the J gene TRBJ2-3; D may be TRBD2 (5 bases). The CDR3 loop spans 14 amino acids. From germline, CDR1 is MGHRA and CDR2 YSYEKL. Trimming took off 0 bases at V and 3 bases at J, with 7 bases between the two ends. The CDR3 sequence: CASSQDRRTDTQYF. The DNA of the CDR3 is TGCGCCAGCAGCCAAGATCGGAGGACAGATACGCAGTATTTT.

This clone appeared a single time. This sequence joins TRBV27 and TRBJ2-5; possible D gene TRBD2, 5 bases. Germline assignment: CDR1 MNHEY and CDR2 SMNVEV (reference sequence). Trimming pared 3 bases from V and 4 bases from J, leaving 9 bases between. This CDR3 comprises 13 residues. CDR3 residues: CASSFLAGETQYF. CDR3 nucleotide sequence: TGTGCCAGCAGTTTCTTGGCGGGAGAGACCCAGTACTTC.

This chain connects TRBV25-1 to TRBJ1-4; TRBD1 aligns across 9 bases. With 1 base clipped from V and 6 bases from J, the junction kept 3 bases outside the gene matches. CDR3 length equals 15 residues. Germline loops: CDR1 MGHDK, CDR2 SYGVNS. The CDR3 DNA sequence: TGTGCCAGCAGTGAATCACAGGGGGCGGATGAAAAACTGTTTTTT. This codes for CASSESQGADEKLFF. Based on the CDR3 plus reference TRBV25-1 and TRBJ1-4, the full variable domain is EADIYQTPRYLVIGTGKKITLECSQTMGHDKMYWYQQDPGMELHLIHYSYGVNSTEKGDLSSESTVSRIRTEHFPLTLESARPSHTSQYLCASSESQGADEKLFFGSGTQLSVL.

V is TRBV20-1 and J is TRBJ2-1, with 10 positions matching TRBD2. V was pared by 5 bases and J by 13 bases, with 5 bases of the junction left unmatched. Germline V gene lookup returns CDR1 DFQATT and CDR2 SNEGSKA (reference sequence). The CDR3 is 11 residues long. As DNA, the CDR3 is TGCAGTGCTTACCTAGCGGGGGAACAGTTCTTC. Protein product: CSAYLAGEQFF.

The V and J genes are TRBV19 and TRBJ1-1; D is possibly TRBD1 (5 bases). V was clipped by 10 bases and J by 4 bases, with 13 bases between them. Looked up from germline, CDR1 is LNHDA and CDR2 is SQIVND (reference sequence). CDR3 length equals 12 residues. The CDR3 nucleotides are TGTGCCACCGCGGTGGGGGGCACTGAAGCTTTCTTT. Its translation: CATAVGGTEAFF.

This clone appeared once. The rearrangement uses TRBV9 and TRBJ2-1, with D unresolved. CDR3 size: 12 residues. The germline V gene encodes CDR1 SGDLS and CDR2 YYNGEE. The V gene lost 0 bases and the J gene lost 6 bases, with 4 bases spanning the gap. The CDR3 reads CASSVALNEQFF. CDR3 nucleotides: TGTGCCAGCAGCGTAGCTCTCAATGAGCAGTTCTTC. Based on the CDR3 plus reference TRBV9 and TRBJ2-1, the full variable domain is DSGVTQTPKHLITATGQRVTLRCSPRSGDLSVYWYQQSLDQGLQFLIQYYNGEERAKGNILERFSAQQFPDLHSELNLSSLELGDSALYFCASSVALNEQFFGPGTRLTVL.

The rearrangement joins TRBV28 to TRBJ2-4, with 7 bases lining up with TRBD2. The germline gives CDR1 MDHEN, CDR2 SYDVKM. This CDR3 comprises 13 residues. Trimming cost V 8 bases and J 2 bases; bases outside gene matches: 3. The CDR3 spells CASVGTTKNIQYF. The CDR3, as DNA: TGTGCCAGCGTCGGGACTACCAAAAACATTCAGTACTTC.

V gene TRBV28 combines with J gene TRBJ2-3, with TRBD1 identical over 8 bases. Germline CDR1 is MDHEN and CDR2 is SYDVKM. V was clipped by 9 bases and J by 1 base; unmatched bases: 3. The CDR3 spans 13 residues. The CDR3: CASTGGRTDTQYF. Written as DNA, the CDR3 is TGTGCCAGTACAGGGGGTCGCACAGATACGCAGTATTTT.

The genes are TRBV7-6 and TRBJ1-1; 8 bases map to TRBD1. Trimming at V came to 4 bases and at J to 5 bases, leaving 12 bases not matched to a gene. The CDR3 consists of 16 residues. CDR1 is SGHVS, CDR2 FNYEAQ, per germline. Here the CDR3 reads CASSSQNSGGNTEAFF. The CDR3 nucleotides read TGTGCCAGCAGCTCCCAGAATTCAGGGGGCAATACTGAAGCTTTCTTT.